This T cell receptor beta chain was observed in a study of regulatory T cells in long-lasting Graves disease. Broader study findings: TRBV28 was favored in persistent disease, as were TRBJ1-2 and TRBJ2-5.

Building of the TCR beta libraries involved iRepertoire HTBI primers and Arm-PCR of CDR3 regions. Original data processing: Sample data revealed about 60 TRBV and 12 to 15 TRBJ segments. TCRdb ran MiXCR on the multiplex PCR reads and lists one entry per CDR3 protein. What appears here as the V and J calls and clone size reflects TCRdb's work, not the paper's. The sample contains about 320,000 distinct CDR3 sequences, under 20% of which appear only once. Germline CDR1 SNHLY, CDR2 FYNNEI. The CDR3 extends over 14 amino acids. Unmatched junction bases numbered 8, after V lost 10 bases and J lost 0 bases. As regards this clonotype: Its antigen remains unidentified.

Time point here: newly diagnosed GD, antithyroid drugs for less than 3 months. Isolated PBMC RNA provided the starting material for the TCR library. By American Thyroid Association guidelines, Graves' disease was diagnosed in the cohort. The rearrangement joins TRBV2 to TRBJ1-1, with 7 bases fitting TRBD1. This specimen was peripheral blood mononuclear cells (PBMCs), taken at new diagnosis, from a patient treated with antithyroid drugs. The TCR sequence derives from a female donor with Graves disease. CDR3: CATTGGGMNTEAFF. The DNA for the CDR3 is TGTGCCACCACGGGAGGGGGCATGAACACTGAAGCTTTCTTT.